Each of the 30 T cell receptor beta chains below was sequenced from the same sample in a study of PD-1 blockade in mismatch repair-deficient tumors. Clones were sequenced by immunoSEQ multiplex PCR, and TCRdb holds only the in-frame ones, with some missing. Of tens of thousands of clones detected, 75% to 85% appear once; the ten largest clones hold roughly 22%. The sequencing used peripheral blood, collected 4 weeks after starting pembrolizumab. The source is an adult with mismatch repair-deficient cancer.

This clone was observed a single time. The CDR3 nucleotides are TGCAGCGTTGAGTCGGACACCTACGAGCAGTACTTC. This translates into CSVESDTYEQYF. The V gene is TRBV29-1, the J gene TRBJ2-7, with a weak D call TRBD1 (5 bases). Germline CDR1 and CDR2: SQVTM and ANQGSEA. V was clipped by 3 bases and J by 2 bases, with 8 bases between them. CDR3 length: 12 residues.

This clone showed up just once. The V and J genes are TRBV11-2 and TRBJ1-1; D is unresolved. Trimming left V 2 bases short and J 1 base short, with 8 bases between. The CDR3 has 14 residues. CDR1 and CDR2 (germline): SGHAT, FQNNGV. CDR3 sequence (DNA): TGTGCCAGCAGCTTAATGGTAGCGAACACTGAAGCTTTCTTT. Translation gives CASSLMVANTEAFF.

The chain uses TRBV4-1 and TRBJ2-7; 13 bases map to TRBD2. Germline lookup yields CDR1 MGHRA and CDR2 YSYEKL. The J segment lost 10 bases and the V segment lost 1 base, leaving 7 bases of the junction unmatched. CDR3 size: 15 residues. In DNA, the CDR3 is TGCGCCAGCAGCCAAGGGACTAGCGGGAGAGGGGACCAGTACTTC. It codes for CASSQGTSGRGDQYF.

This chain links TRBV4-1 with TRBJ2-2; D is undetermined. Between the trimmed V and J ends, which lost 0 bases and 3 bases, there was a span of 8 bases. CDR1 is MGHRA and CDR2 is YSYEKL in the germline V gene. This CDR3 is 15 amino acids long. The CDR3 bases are TGCGCCAGCAGCCAAGAAGGGCAGCACACCGGGGAGCTGTTTTTT. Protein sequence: CASSQEGQHTGELFF.

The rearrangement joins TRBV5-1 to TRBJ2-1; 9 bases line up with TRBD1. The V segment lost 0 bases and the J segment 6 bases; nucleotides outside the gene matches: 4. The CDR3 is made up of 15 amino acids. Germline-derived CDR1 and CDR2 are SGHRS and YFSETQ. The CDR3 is CASSLVQGASNEQFF. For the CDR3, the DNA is TGCGCCAGCAGCTTGGTACAGGGGGCTAGCAATGAGCAGTTCTTC.

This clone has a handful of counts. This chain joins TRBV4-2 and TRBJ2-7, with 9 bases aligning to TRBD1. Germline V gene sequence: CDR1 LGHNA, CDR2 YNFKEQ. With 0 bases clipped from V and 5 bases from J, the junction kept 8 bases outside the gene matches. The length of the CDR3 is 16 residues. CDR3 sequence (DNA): TGTGCCAGCAGCCAAGATCTAGCGGACAGGGGCCACGAGCAGTACTTC. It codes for CASSQDLADRGHEQYF.

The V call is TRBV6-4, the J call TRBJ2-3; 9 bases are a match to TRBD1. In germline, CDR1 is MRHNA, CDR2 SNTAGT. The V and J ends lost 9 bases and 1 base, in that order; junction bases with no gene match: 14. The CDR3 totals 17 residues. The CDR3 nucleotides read TGTGCCAGACCTGAAAACCGGGACAGGGACGGCACAGATACGCAGTATTTT. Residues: CARPENRDRDGTDTQYF.

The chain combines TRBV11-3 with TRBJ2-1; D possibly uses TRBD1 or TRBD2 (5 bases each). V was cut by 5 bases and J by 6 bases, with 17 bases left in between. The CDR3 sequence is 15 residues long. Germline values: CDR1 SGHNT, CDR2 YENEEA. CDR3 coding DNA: TGTGCCAGCAGCCAAGTGTCAGGGACCGGCAATGAGCAGTTCTTC. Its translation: CASSQVSGTGNEQFF.

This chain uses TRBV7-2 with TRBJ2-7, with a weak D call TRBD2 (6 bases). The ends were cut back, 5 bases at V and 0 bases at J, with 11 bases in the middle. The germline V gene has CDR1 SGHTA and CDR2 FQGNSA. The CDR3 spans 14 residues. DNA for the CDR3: TGTGCCAGCAGCCAGGACTATTCCTCCTACGAGCAGTACTTC. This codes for CASSQDYSSYEQYF.

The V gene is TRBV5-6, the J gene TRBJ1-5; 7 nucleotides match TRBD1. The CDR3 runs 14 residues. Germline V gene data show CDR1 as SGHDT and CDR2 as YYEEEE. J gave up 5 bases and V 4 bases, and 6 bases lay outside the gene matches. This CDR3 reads CASSLQGRYQPQHF. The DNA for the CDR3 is TGTGCCAGCAGCCTACAGGGGAGATATCAGCCCCAGCATTTT.

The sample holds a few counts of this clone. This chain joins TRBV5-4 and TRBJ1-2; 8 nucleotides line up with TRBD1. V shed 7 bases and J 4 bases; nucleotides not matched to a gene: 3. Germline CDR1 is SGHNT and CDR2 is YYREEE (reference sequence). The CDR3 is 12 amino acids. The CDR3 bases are TGTGCCAGCTATGGACAGGGCTATGGCTACACCTTC. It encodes CASYGQGYGYTF.

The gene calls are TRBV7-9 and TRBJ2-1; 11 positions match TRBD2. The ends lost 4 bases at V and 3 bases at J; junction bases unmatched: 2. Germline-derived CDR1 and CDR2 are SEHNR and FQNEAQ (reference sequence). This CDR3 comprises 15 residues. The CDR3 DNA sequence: TGTGCCAGCAGCTCCGGGACTAGCGGCTACAATGAGCAGTTCTTC. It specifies CASSSGTSGYNEQFF.

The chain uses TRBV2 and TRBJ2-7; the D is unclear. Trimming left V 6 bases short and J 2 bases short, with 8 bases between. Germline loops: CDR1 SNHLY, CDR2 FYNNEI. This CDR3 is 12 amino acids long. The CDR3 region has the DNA TGTGCCAGCAGCTACTATCCCTACGAGCAGTACTTC. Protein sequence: CASSYYPYEQYF.

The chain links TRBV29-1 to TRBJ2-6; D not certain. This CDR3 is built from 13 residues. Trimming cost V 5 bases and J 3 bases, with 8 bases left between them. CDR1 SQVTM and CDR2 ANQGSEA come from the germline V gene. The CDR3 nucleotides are TGCAGCGTTTGGTATTATGGGGCCAACGTCCTGACTTTC. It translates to CSVWYYGANVLTF.

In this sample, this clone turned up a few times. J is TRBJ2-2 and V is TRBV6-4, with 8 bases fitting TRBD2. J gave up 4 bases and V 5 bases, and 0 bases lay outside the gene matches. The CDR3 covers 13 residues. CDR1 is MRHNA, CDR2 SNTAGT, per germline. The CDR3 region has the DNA TGTGCCAGCAGTAGCGGGAGCACCGGGGAGCTGTTTTTT. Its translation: CASSSGSTGELFF.

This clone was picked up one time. CDR3 sequence reads: CASSLETGVVNYGYTF. The CDR3, as DNA: TGTGCCAGCAGCTTAGAAACAGGGGTCGTTAACTATGGCTACACCTTC. This chain uses TRBV7-9 with TRBJ1-2; 7 nucleotides line up with TRBD1. The germline V gene has CDR1 SEHNR and CDR2 FQNEAQ (reference sequence). With V trimmed by 1 base and J by 1 base, 6 bases remained unmatched. The CDR3 covers 16 residues. The entire variable domain, with the rest obtained from reference TRBV7-9 and TRBJ1-2, is as follows: DTGVSQNPRHKITKRGQNVTFRCDPISEHNRLYWYRQTLGQGPEFLTYFQNEAQLEKSRLLSDRFSAERPKGSFSTLEIQRTEQGDSAMYLCASSLETGVVNYGYTFGSGTRLTVV.

The CDR3 spells CASSPDRTRGLAEQFF. Here the CDR3 DNA reads TGTGCCAGCAGCCCTGACCGGACTAGGGGTTTGGCTGAGCAGTTCTTC. The V and J genes are TRBV13 and TRBJ2-1; 7 bases map to TRBD2. The CDR3 length is 16 residues. The J segment lost 9 bases and the V segment lost 5 bases, leaving 16 bases of the junction unmatched. From germline, CDR1 is PRHDT and CDR2 FYEKMQ (reference sequence).

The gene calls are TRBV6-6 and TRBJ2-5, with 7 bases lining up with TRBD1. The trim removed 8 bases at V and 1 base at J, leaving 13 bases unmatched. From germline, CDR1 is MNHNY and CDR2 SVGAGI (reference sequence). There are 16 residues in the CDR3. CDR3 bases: TGTGCCAGCGCCCTCAGGGGGAGAGGTTTCCAAGAGACCCAGTACTTC. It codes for CASALRGRGFQETQYF.

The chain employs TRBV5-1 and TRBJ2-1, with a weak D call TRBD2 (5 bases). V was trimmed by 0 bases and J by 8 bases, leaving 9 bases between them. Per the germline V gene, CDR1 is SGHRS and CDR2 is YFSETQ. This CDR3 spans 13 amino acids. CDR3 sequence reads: CASSLGEMYEQFF. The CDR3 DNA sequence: TGCGCCAGCAGCTTGGGGGAGATGTATGAGCAGTTCTTC.

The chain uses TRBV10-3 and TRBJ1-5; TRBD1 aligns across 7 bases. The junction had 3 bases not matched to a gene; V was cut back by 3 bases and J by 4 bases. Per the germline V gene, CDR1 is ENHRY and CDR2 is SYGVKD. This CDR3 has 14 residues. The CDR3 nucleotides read TGTGCCATCAGTGACTCGACAGGGAATCAGCCCCAGCATTTT. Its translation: CAISDSTGNQPQHF.

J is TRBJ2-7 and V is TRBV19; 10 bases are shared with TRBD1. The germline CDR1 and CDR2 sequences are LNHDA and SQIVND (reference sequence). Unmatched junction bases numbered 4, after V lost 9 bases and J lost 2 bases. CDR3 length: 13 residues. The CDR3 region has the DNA TGTGCCAGCGCCGGGACAGGGGCCTACGAGCAGTACTTC. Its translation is CASAGTGAYEQYF. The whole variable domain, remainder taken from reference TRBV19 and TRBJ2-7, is DGGITQSPKYLFRKEGQNVTLSCEQNLNHDAMYWYRQDPGQGLRLIYYSQIVNDFQKGDIAEGYSVSREKKESFPLTVTSAQKNPTAFYLCASAGTGAYEQYFGPGTRLTVT.

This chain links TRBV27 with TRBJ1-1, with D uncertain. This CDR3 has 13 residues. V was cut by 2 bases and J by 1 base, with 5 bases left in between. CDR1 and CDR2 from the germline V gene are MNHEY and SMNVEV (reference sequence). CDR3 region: CASSLTANTEAFF. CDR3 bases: TGTGCCAGCAGTTTAACTGCGAACACTGAAGCTTTCTTT.

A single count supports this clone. CDR3 DNA: TGTGCCTGGAGTGTAGGGCGGTCGTACCAAGAGACCCAGTACTTC. This codes for CAWSVGRSYQETQYF. V usage is TRBV30 and J usage is TRBJ2-5; the D is unclear. CDR3 length: 15 residues. V was trimmed by 0 bases and J by 0 bases, leaving 11 bases between them. Germline V gene lookup returns CDR1 GTSNPN and CDR2 SVGIG (reference sequence).

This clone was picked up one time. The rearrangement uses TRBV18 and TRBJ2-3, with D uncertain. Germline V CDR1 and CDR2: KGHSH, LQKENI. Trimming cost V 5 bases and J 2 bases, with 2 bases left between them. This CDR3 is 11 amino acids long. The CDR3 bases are TGTGCCAGCTCAACCACAGATACGCAGTATTTT. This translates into CASSTTDTQYF.

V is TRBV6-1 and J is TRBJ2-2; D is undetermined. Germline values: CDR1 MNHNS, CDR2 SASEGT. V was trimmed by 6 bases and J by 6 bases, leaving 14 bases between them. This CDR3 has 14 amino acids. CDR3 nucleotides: TGTGCCAGCAGCCAACTGACAAAGGCCGGGGAGCTGTTTTTT. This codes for CASSQLTKAGELFF.

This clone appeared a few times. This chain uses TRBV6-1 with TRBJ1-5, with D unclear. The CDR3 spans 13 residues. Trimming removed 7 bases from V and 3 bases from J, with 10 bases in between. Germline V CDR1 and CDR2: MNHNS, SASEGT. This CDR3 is CASTPEANQPQHF. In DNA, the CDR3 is TGTGCCAGCACCCCGGAGGCCAATCAGCCCCAGCATTTT.

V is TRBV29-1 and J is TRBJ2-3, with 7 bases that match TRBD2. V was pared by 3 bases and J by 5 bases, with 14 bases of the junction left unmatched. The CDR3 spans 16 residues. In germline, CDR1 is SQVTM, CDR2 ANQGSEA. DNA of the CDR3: TGCAGCGTTGAGGCGCCCCTCGGACTAGAGTTAGATACGCAGTATTTT. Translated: CSVEAPLGLELDTQYF.

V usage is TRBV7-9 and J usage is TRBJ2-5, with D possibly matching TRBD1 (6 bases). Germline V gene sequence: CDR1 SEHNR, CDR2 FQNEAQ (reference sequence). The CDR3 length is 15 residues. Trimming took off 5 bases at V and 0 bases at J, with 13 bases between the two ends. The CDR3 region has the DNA TGTGCCAGCAGCCTACAGGGCGGATACCAAGAGACCCAGTACTTC. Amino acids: CASSLQGGYQETQYF.

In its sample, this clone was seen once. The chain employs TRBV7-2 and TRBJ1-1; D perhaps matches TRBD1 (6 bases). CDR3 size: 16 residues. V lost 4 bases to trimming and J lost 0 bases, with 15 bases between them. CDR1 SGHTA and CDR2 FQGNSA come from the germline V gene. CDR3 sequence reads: CASSSPEGGLNTEAFF. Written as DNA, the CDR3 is TGTGCCAGCAGCTCCCCAGAGGGGGGATTGAACACTGAAGCTTTCTTT.

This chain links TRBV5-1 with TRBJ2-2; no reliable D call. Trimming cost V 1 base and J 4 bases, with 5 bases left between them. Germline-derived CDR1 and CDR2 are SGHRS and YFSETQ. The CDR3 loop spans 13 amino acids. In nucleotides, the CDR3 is TGCGCCAGCAGCTTGAAGAGCACCGGGGAGCTGTTTTTT. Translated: CASSLKSTGELFF.